These T cell receptor beta chains were read from a single sample in a study of T cell clones after liver transplantation. Repertoires were generated with immunoSEQ multiplex PCR, while TCRdb's copy carries only in-frame clones and drops some. The sample consists of about 15,000 clones, around 82% of them appearing once. The specimen was CD8+ T cells from blood, collected about 50 months after liver transplant. All receptors derive from a human patient who received a liver transplant. The graft donor may have contributed some T cells. Each CDR3 is given with its conserved first and last residue. The D gene is left open where the match is weak. Size is stated for part of the rows, as once, few or many counts, or as a class when the clone is expanded.

d_call,v_call,j_call,clone_size,cdr3_nt,cdr3_aa
.,TRBV27,TRBJ2-7,.,TGTGCCAGCACCTCCGAGGGTTTTCCTGGGTCCTACGAGCAGTACTTC,CASTSEGFPGSYEQYF
.,TRBV1,TRBJ2-5,.,TGCACCAGCAGCCGAGCCCCCCGGGGGGGACAAGAGACCCAGTACTTC,CTSSRAPRGGQETQYF
.,TRBV21-1,TRBJ2-2,.,TGTGCCAGCAGCGCCCGTCTAGCGGGAGGGCGTTACGGGGAGCTGTTTTTT,CASSARLAGGRYGELFF
TRBD2,TRBV6-1,TRBJ2-2,.,TGTGCCAGCAGTGGCGGAAGCGGGGGGGCCGGGGAGCTGTTTTTT,CASSGGSGGAGELFF
.,TRBV11-2,TRBJ1-4,.,TGTGCCAGCAGCTCACTAGTCGGCGTGAGAACTAATGAAAAACTGTTTTTT,CASSSLVGVRTNEKLFF
.,TRBV6-5,TRBJ2-3,.,TGTGCCAGCAGCTTGGCAGGGATCACAGATACGCAGTATTTT,CASSLAGITDTQYF
TRBD1,TRBV6-6,TRBJ1-2,.,TGTGCCAGCAGGATCGGGACAGGACGGGGCTACACCTTC,CASRIGTGRGYTF
.,TRBV18,TRBJ1-3,.,TGTGCCAGCTCGGAAGACAGCTACTCTGGAAACACCATATATTTT,CASSEDSYSGNTIYF
TRBD2,TRBV29-1,TRBJ2-1,few,TGCAGCGTGCGACTAGCGGGGGGAGACAATGAGCAGTTCTTC,CSVRLAGGDNEQFF
.,TRBV9,TRBJ1-4,.,TGTGCCAGCAGCTCCCGTGGAGGAGTTAATGAAAAACTGTTTTTT,CASSSRGGVNEKLFF
.,TRBV19,TRBJ1-5,.,TGTGCCTTGGCGGAGGTGGATCAGCCCCAGCATTTT,CALAEVDQPQHF
TRBD2,TRBV19,TRBJ2-7,.,TGTGCCAGTAGTATGCCAGCGGGAGGGAACTACGAGCAGTACTTC,CASSMPAGGNYEQYF
TRBD2,TRBV28,TRBJ2-7,.,TGTGCCTCCTACGGGGGGGAGTACGAGCAGTACTTC,CASYGGEYEQYF
.,TRBV27,TRBJ1-2,.,TGTGCCAGCAGTTTCCTAGGGGCAGGTAGCTATCATGGCTACACCTTC,CASSFLGAGSYHGYTF
.,TRBV5-4,TRBJ2-7,.,TGTGCCAGCAGCTTGTCGGCTTCCTACGAGCAGTACTTC,CASSLSASYEQYF
TRBD1,TRBV14,TRBJ1-2,.,TGTGCCACCTGGGGACAGGGCGACTATGGCTACACCTTC,CATWGQGDYGYTF
.,TRBV2,TRBJ2-1,.,TGTGCCAGCAGTGATCCCACCTGGGGGTCTGATGAGCAGTTCTTC,CASSDPTWGSDEQFF
TRBD2,TRBV6-4,TRBJ2-2,.,TGTGCCAGCAGTGACCAGGCTGCGGGGGGCACCGGGGAGCTGTTTTTT,CASSDQAAGGTGELFF
.,TRBV7-9,TRBJ1-1,.,TGTGCCAGCAGCTTGCCACGGGGGACTGAAGCTTTCTTT,CASSLPRGTEAFF
TRBD1,TRBV29-1,TRBJ2-1,.,TGCAGCGTTGAAGGCGCCCCGGGACAGGGTTTCTACAATGAGCAGTTCTTC,CSVEGAPGQGFYNEQFF
.,TRBV7-2,TRBJ2-7,.,TGTGCCAGCAGCTTATTCCCCTACGAGCAGTACTTC,CASSLFPYEQYF
.,TRBV27,TRBJ2-3,.,TGTGCCAGCAGTCCTCTCGGGAATACGCAGTATTTT,CASSPLGNTQYF
.,TRBV6-9,TRBJ2-7,.,TGTGCCAGCAGTGAAGCGACAGGTTACAACGAGCAGTACTTC,CASSEATGYNEQYF
.,TRBV7-9,TRBJ2-5,.,TGTGCCAGCAGCTCTAAGGGGAGGGAGACCCAGTACTTC,CASSSKGRETQYF
.,TRBV5-1,TRBJ1-1,.,TGCGCCAGCAGCTTGGTGGGACACACTGAAGCTTTCTTT,CASSLVGHTEAFF